Included here is one T cell receptor (beta chain) sequence, with context. In the authors' methods: Amplification of reference gene primers provided the estimated nucleated cell counts. Profiled with immunoSEQ multiplex PCR; TCRdb holds only in-frame clones, not every one. Clonal size and the V and J genes are those of that table, whereas D and trimming came from the DNA. This table holds some 280,000 clones, 86% found once. The sample comes from a study of blood T cell repertoires in COVID-19. Whole-study context: Whether acute or convalescent, the COVID-19 samples came from the United States, Italy and Spain. PBMCs, B-cell-depleted T cells, or T cells provided the cDNA or gDNA that made up the material.

Germline assignment: CDR1 SGHRS and CDR2 YFSETQ. CDR3 length equals 15 residues. The junction had 6 bases not matched to a gene; V was cut back by 3 bases and J by 3 bases. Material: peripheral blood. This chain connects TRBV5-1 to TRBJ1-3; the match to TRBD1 covers 7 bases. The receptor was derived from a woman in her twenties or thirties with active or convalescent COVID-19. The CDR3 reads CASSSGTADGNTIYF. The CDR3 coding sequence is TGCGCCAGCAGCTCCGGGACAGCCGATGGAAACACCATATATTTT.